A single sample is the source of the 26 T cell receptor beta chains below, sequenced in a study of blood T cell repertoires in COVID-19. The repertoire was sequenced with immunoSEQ multiplex PCR; TCRdb's copy has only in-frame clones and lacks some. The sample has tens of thousands of clones, 90% to 95% seen once. The sequenced sample consisted of peripheral blood. All receptors come from a man between 60 and 75 years old with acute or convalescent COVID-19.

This chain joins TRBV19 and TRBJ2-1; D not certain. Germline V CDR1 and CDR2: LNHDA, SQIVND (reference sequence). The length of the CDR3 is 15 residues. V lost 3 bases and J lost 6, with 15 bases in between. CDR3 bases: TGTGCCAGTAGTATGTCGCTAGTAGGCGGCAATGAGCAGTTCTTC. Encoded protein: CASSMSLVGGNEQFF.

The genes are TRBV5-1 and TRBJ2-3; 7 bases fit TRBD2. J lost 2 bases, V lost 4 bases, and 7 bases had no gene match. The CDR3 runs to 15 residues. Germline values: CDR1 SGHRS, CDR2 YFSETQ. Written as DNA, the CDR3 is TGCGCCAGCAGCACGACCGGGACTACCACAGATACGCAGTATTTT. Encoded protein: CASSTTGTTTDTQYF.

The chain joins TRBV24-1 to TRBJ1-2; 9 bases fit TRBD1. With V trimmed by 4 bases and J by 8 bases, 10 bases remained unmatched. The CDR3 has 15 residues. Germline-derived CDR1 and CDR2 are KGHDR and SFDVKD. CDR3 protein: CATSDPGTGIGGYTF. CDR3 sequence (DNA): TGTGCCACCAGTGACCCCGGGACAGGGATTGGCGGCTACACCTTC.

The chain links TRBV30 to TRBJ2-1, with TRBD2 matching 7 bases. Trimming took 0 bases from V and 2 from J; bases not matched to a gene: 7. The CDR3 has 16 residues. CDR1 and CDR2 (germline): GTSNPN, SVGIG (reference sequence). The CDR3 nucleotides read TGTGCCTGGAGTGTACTTGGCGGGAGCGCCTACAATGAGCAGTTCTTC. Its translation: CAWSVLGGSAYNEQFF.

The CDR3 sequence: CASSSAGLPYEQYF. In DNA form, the CDR3 reads TGTGCCAGCAGTTCGGCAGGACTGCCCTACGAGCAGTACTTC. This chain links TRBV28 with TRBJ2-7; possibly TRBD2 for D (5 bases). Trimming pared 4 bases from V and 2 bases from J, leaving 12 bases between. Germline CDR1 and CDR2: MDHEN and SYDVKM. This CDR3 region has 14 residues.

The rearrangement links TRBV20-1 to TRBJ1-2; D is undetermined. This CDR3 contains 11 residues. Germline lookup yields CDR1 DFQATT and CDR2 SNEGSKA (reference sequence). The V end was cut by 3 bases, the J end by 4 bases, with 6 bases between. CDR3: CSASNSYGYTF. For the CDR3, the DNA is TGCAGTGCTAGTAACAGCTATGGCTACACCTTC.

CDR3 in amino acids: CASTPMGGGNQPQHF. Written as DNA, the CDR3 is TGTGCCAGTACCCCCATGGGGGGAGGCAATCAGCCCCAGCATTTT. The chain employs TRBV19 and TRBJ1-5; possibly TRBD1 for D (5 bases). Germline V lookup: CDR1 LNHDA, CDR2 SQIVND (reference sequence). With 7 bases removed from V and 2 bases from J, the gap between germline ends came to 15 bases. The length of the CDR3 is 15 residues.

This sequence joins TRBV27 and TRBJ2-7; 9 nucleotides align to TRBD1. CDR1 is MNHEY and CDR2 is SMNVEV in the germline V gene (reference sequence). The J segment lost 2 bases and the V segment lost 4 bases, leaving 3 bases of the junction unmatched. There are 14 residues in the CDR3. CDR3 sequence: CASSYRGPTYEQYF. The CDR3 DNA reads TGTGCCAGCAGTTACAGGGGGCCAACCTACGAGCAGTACTTC.

The rearrangement joins TRBV27 to TRBJ1-5, with TRBD1 identical over 7 bases. This CDR3 contains 17 residues. Germline V CDR1 and CDR2: MNHEY, SMNVEV (reference sequence). V was clipped by 2 bases and J by 0 bases; unmatched bases: 7. The CDR3 is CASSLHRGANSNQPQHF. In DNA form, the CDR3 reads TGTGCCAGCAGTTTACACAGGGGCGCTAATAGCAATCAGCCCCAGCATTTT.

The CDR3 bases are TGTGCCAGTTTTGGGGACAGAACTAACTATGGCTACACCTTC. Translation gives CASFGDRTNYGYTF. The gene calls are TRBV19 and TRBJ1-2; 7 nucleotides line up with TRBD1. Trimming removed 8 bases from V and 0 bases from J; junction bases left unmatched: 6. Germline CDR1 and CDR2: LNHDA and SQIVND (reference sequence). This CDR3 is built from 14 residues.

This chain connects TRBV27 to TRBJ2-7, with 10 bases identical to TRBD2. This CDR3 is built from 12 residues. Germline values: CDR1 MNHEY, CDR2 SMNVEV (reference sequence). CDR3 region: CATGTSDYEQYF. CDR3 nucleotide sequence: TGTGCTACGGGGACTAGCGACTACGAGCAGTACTTC.

The chain is built from TRBV19 and TRBJ2-2; tentative D call: TRBD1 (5 bases). V lost 4 bases and J 6 bases, leaving 9 bases between the germline ends. This CDR3 spans 13 amino acids. Germline CDR1 LNHDA, CDR2 SQIVND (reference sequence). The chain's CDR3 is CASSTGLAGELFF. As DNA, the CDR3 is TGTGCCAGTAGTACAGGGTTAGCCGGGGAGCTGTTTTTT.

V gene TRBV3-1 (or the pseudogene TRBV3-2) combines with J gene TRBJ2-6, with 7 bases identical to TRBD1. The CDR3 sequence is 20 residues long. The germline V gene has CDR1 LGHDT and CDR2 YNNKEL (reference sequence). V dropped 1 base and J dropped 0; count of bases not matched to a gene: 12. The CDR3, as DNA: TGTGCCAGCAGCCAAGCGGTAGTGGGACAGCCTCTCTCTGGGGCCAACGTCCTGACTTTC. Translation gives CASSQAVVGQPLSGANVLTF.

The chain uses TRBV24-1 and TRBJ1-2; 7 nucleotides agree with TRBD1. The CDR3 is 13 residues long. Trimming took 2 bases from V and 6 from J; bases not matched to a gene: 2. The V gene's germline CDR1 is KGHDR and CDR2 SFDVKD. This CDR3 is CATSDWDSDGYTF. The CDR3 DNA is TGTGCCACCAGTGATTGGGACAGTGATGGCTACACCTTC.

The chain couples TRBV9 to TRBJ1-2; 10 bases agree with TRBD1. J lost 1 base, V lost 0 bases, and 3 bases had no gene match. The germline V gene has CDR1 SGDLS and CDR2 YYNGEE. CDR3 length: 16 residues. CDR3 bases: TGTGCCAGCAGCGTAGGAGGACAGGGGGGTAACTATGGCTACACCTTC. This translates into CASSVGGQGGNYGYTF. The variable domain in full, completed from reference TRBV9 and TRBJ1-2, reads DSGVTQTPKHLITATGQRVTLRCSPRSGDLSVYWYQQSLDQGLQFLIQYYNGEERAKGNILERFSAQQFPDLHSELNLSSLELGDSALYFCASSVGGQGGNYGYTFGSGTRLTVV.

The rearrangement uses TRBV11-3 and TRBJ2-1, with TRBD1 matching 8 bases. Germline V lookup: CDR1 SGHNT, CDR2 YENEEA. This CDR3 contains 15 residues. Trimming cost V 4 bases and J 1 base; bases outside gene matches: 3. Here the CDR3 reads CASSSRQGSYNEQFF. The CDR3 DNA follows: TGTGCCAGCAGCTCCAGACAGGGGTCCTACAATGAGCAGTTCTTC.

The J gene is TRBJ2-1, the V gene TRBV19, with TRBD1 as a possible D gene (6 bases). Germline CDR1 is LNHDA and CDR2 is SQIVND (reference sequence). Trimming shortened V by 11 bases and J by 5 bases, and 19 bases separated the two germline ends. This CDR3 is built from 14 residues. The CDR3: CAGNAGDINNEQFF. Written as DNA, the CDR3 is TGTGCCGGGAATGCAGGGGATATAAACAATGAGCAGTTCTTC.

Comment on this clone: The sample contains more than one DNA sequence encoding this CDR3. The rearrangement joins TRBV6-5 to TRBJ1-3, with a possible D match to TRBD1 (6 bases). The CDR3 has 13 amino acids. The germline V gene encodes CDR1 MNHEY and CDR2 SVGAGI. Trimming cost V 8 bases and J 3 bases, with 11 bases left between them. Here the CDR3 reads CASRGGSGNTIYF. CDR3 sequence (DNA): TGTGCCAGCCGAGGGGGTAGTGGAAACACCATATATTTT.

The chain recombines TRBV2 with TRBJ1-3; tentatively, D is TRBD1 (5 bases). Trimming took 5 bases from V and 0 from J, leaving 11 bases between them. This CDR3 has 15 residues. CDR1 is SNHLY, CDR2 FYNNEI, per germline. CDR3 sequence (DNA): TGTGCCAGCAGTAAACAGGCTGCCTCTGGAAACACCATATATTTT. Translation: CASSKQAASGNTIYF.

The chain recombines TRBV30 with TRBJ2-1, with 8 bases identical to TRBD2. The CDR3 spans 14 residues. The V and J ends lost 3 bases and 8 bases, in that order; junction bases with no gene match: 9. Looked up from germline, CDR1 is GTSNPN and CDR2 is SVGIG (reference sequence). This CDR3 reads CAWRRAGDTDEQFF. The CDR3 region has the DNA TGTGCCTGGAGAAGAGCGGGAGACACGGATGAGCAGTTCTTC.

The rearrangement joins TRBV11-1 to TRBJ1-1; tentatively, D is TRBD1 (6 bases). Between the trimmed V and J ends, which lost 5 bases and 1 base, there was a span of 11 bases. There are 14 residues in the CDR3. The germline V gene has CDR1 SGHAT and CDR2 FQDESV (reference sequence). CDR3 DNA: TGTGCCAGCAGCCCACGACAGGAGAACACTGAAGCTTTCTTT. Protein: CASSPRQENTEAFF. Looking up the rest from reference TRBV11-1 and TRBJ1-1 gives the full variable domain: EAEVAQSPRYKITEKSQAVAFWCDPISGHATLYWYRQILGQGPELLVQFQDESVVDDSQLPKDRFSAERLKGVDSTLKIQPAELGDSAMYLCASSPRQENTEAFFGQGTRLTVV.

The chain recombines TRBV12-3 or TRBV12-4 with TRBJ2-5, with a possible D match to TRBD2 (6 bases). V gave up 6 bases and J gave up 1 base, with 9 bases separating them. The CDR3 has 13 residues. DNA of the CDR3: TGTGCCAGCAGGGAGGGGTCCCAAGAGACCCAGTACTTC. Translating gives CASREGSQETQYF.

V usage is TRBV6-5 and J usage is TRBJ2-5; TRBD1 aligns across 8 bases. Germline CDR1 is MNHEY and CDR2 is SVGAGI. V lost 8 bases and J lost 7; bases outside the gene matches: 12. The CDR3 contains 14 residues. This chain's CDR3 is CASDDRGGVGTQYF. CDR3 nucleotide sequence: TGTGCCAGCGATGACAGGGGAGGTGTGGGGACCCAGTACTTC.

The J gene is TRBJ1-5, the V gene TRBV6-2 or TRBV6-3; D might be TRBD1 (5 bases). The CDR3 spans 18 residues. V lost 4 bases and J 0 bases, leaving 19 bases between the germline ends. Germline V gene data show CDR1 as MNHEY and CDR2 as SVGEGT. The CDR3 loop is CASSSWAGPFDSNQPQHF. CDR3 nucleotide sequence: TGTGCCAGCAGTTCCTGGGCAGGGCCCTTTGATAGCAATCAGCCCCAGCATTTT.

J is TRBJ2-7 and V is TRBV5-1, with 8 bases fitting TRBD1. In germline, CDR1 is SGHRS, CDR2 YFSETQ. CDR3 size: 13 residues. The ends lost 4 bases at V and 6 bases at J; junction bases unmatched: 6. The CDR3 here is CASSIGTGPEQYF. CDR3 nucleotide sequence: TGCGCCAGCAGCATAGGGACAGGCCCCGAGCAGTACTTC.

J is TRBJ2-1 and V is TRBV7-3; D is unresolved. The CDR3 length is 14 residues. Looked up from germline, CDR1 is SGHTA and CDR2 is FQGTGA. Between the trimmed V and J ends, which lost 1 base and 2 bases, there was a span of 6 bases. CDR3 DNA: TGTGCCAGCAGCTTAAGTACAGCCTACAATGAGCAGTTCTTC. Translated, it gives CASSLSTAYNEQFF.